The count of the clone carrying this T cell receptor beta chain is one. The antigen remains undetermined. Repertoires were generated with immunoSEQ multiplex PCR, while TCRdb's copy carries only in-frame clones and drops some. The sample includes roughly 600,000 clones, roughly 98% of them seen just once. The data were obtained in a study of shared clonotypes between healthy human individuals. Whole-study context: Every donor yielded three CD4 naive, three CD4 memory, two CD8 naive and one CD8 memory plate.

Germline V gives CDR1 SEHNR, CDR2 FQNEAQ (reference sequence). V lost 5 bases to trimming and J lost 8 bases; unmatched junction nucleotides: 12. This CDR3 has 17 amino acids. Findings and limits, study-wide: Richness estimates generally favored naive over memory subsets.

Positively selected for CCR7, the CD45RO-negative cells used as naive CD8 cells excluded terminally differentiated effector memory CD45RA+ cells. The donor cohort consisted entirely of Caucasian adults residing in Nashville, Tennessee. Sequencing used naive CD8+ T cells sorted from blood. The receptor's source is a man between 25 and 39 years old in good health. The chain has TRBV7-9 and TRBJ2-1; 13 bases line up with TRBD2. The CDR3: CASSPGLAGAGAHEQFF. CDR3 nucleotide sequence: TGTGCCAGCAGCCCAGGACTAGCGGGAGCAGGCGCCCATGAGCAGTTCTTC.